This entry lists 16 T cell receptor beta chains sequenced from one sample in a study of T cells in women clearing cervical HPV infection. Here immunoSEQ multiplex PCR was the method, and the copy in TCRdb shows in-frame clones only, minus some. The repertoire table contains over 35,000 clones. Sequencing was carried out using blood buffy coat. The receptor source for this set is a woman aged 18 to 75 with a cervical HPV16 infection that either progressed to CIN3+ or cleared (not recorded which).

A word on this clone: The read terminates 3 residues before the CDR3 end, so the remaining end is supplied by the germline J gene. The J gene is TRBJ2-3, the V gene TRBV5-1, with 9 positions matching TRBD1. The CDR3 has 16 residues. V shed 4 bases, J shed 0 bases, and the junction held 6 bases outside the gene matches. In germline, CDR1 is SGHRS, CDR2 YFSETQ. The CDR3 is CASSERTGASTDTQYF. The DNA read from the CDR3 is TGCGCCAGCAGCGAAAGGACAGGGGCCAGCACAGATACG.

About this clone: The missing CDR3 end, 3 residues past where the read stops, is filled in from the germline J gene. This chain joins TRBV30 and TRBJ1-1, with 8 bases matching TRBD1. Germline lookup yields CDR1 GTSNPN and CDR2 SVGIG (reference sequence). The V and J ends lost 4 bases and 4 bases, in that order; junction bases with no gene match: 8. The CDR3 extends over 14 amino acids. The sequenced CDR3 bases are TGTGCCTGGACACAGGGGGTGTGGAGCACTGAA. The encoded protein is CAWTQGVWSTE. The full CDR3 protein reads CAWTQGVWSTEAFF.

Details on this clone: Read sequence stops 3 residues before the CDR3 end, and the germline J gene provides the missing end. The rearrangement joins TRBV19 to TRBJ2-2, with 9 bases lining up with TRBD2. The CDR3 contains 17 residues. Unmatched junction bases numbered 7, after V lost 1 base and J lost 4 bases. Per germline, CDR1 LNHDA and CDR2 SQIVND (reference sequence). CDR3 region: CASSIGTASGTTGELFF. CDR3 bases read: TGTGCCAGTAGTATAGGCACGGCTAGCGGGACCACCGGGGAG.

This CDR3 reads CAWRKISATNEKLFF. Incomplete CDR3 DNA: TGTGCCTGGAGGAAAATAAGCGCAACTAATGAAAAA. The gene calls are TRBV30 and TRBJ1-4; D remains unclear. The CDR3 end lies 3 residues beyond the end of the read and is filled in from the germline J gene. Germline V gene lookup returns CDR1 GTSNPN and CDR2 SVGIG (reference sequence). Trimming left V 3 bases short and J 0 bases short, with 11 bases between. The CDR3 is made up of 15 amino acids. Combining the CDR3 with reference TRBV30 and TRBJ1-4 gives the whole variable domain SQTIHQWPATLVQPVGSPLSLECTVEGTSNPNLYWYRQAAGRGLQLLFYSVGIGQISSEVPQNLSASRPQDRQFILSSKKLLLSDSGFYLCAWRKISATNEKLFFGSGTQLSVL.

Comments on this clone: The read terminates 3 residues before the CDR3 end, so the remaining end is supplied by the germline J gene. This sequence joins TRBV7-9 and TRBJ2-2; D is unclear. Germline V lookup: CDR1 SEHNR, CDR2 FQNEAQ (reference sequence). This CDR3 comprises 15 residues. The covered CDR3 bases are TGTGCCAGCAGCCCAATAGACATCCCTGATTCACCG. Protein product: CASSPIDIPDSP. The complete CDR3 sequence is CASSPIDIPDSPLFF.

A remark on this clone: The sequence runs out 3 residues before the end of the CDR3; the remainder is reconstructed from the germline J gene. This chain connects TRBV7-9 to TRBJ1-1; 7 bases map to TRBD1. V trimming: 6 bases; J trimming: 3 bases; junction bases outside the gene matches: 7. CDR1 and CDR2 from the germline V gene are SEHNR and FQNEAQ (reference sequence). The CDR3 sequence is 14 residues long. This CDR3 reads CASSWITGDTEAFF. The CDR3 DNA, read in part, is TGTGCCAGCAGTTGGATTACAGGGGACACTGAA.

A remark on this clone: The sequenced fragment ends 3 residues before the CDR3 boundary, so the rest is inferred from the germline J gene. The gene calls are TRBV18 and TRBJ1-2, with D possibly being TRBD1 (6 bases). The length of the CDR3 is 16 residues. Germline CDR1 is KGHSH and CDR2 is LQKENI. The covered CDR3 bases are TGTGCCAGCTCACCAAGGGGGGCTAGCGGTCACAATGAC. Encoded protein: CASSPRGASGHND. The complete CDR3 sequence is CASSPRGASGHNDYTF. The full variable domain, its missing parts supplied by reference TRBV18 and TRBJ1-2, is NAGVMQNPRHLVRRRGQEARLRCSPMKGHSHVYWYRQLPEEGLKFMVYLQKENIIDESGMPKERFSAEFPKEGPSILRIQQVVRGDSAAYFCASSPRGASGHNDYTFGSGTRLTVV.

A word on this clone: The DNA ends 3 residues before the CDR3 does, and the rest of the CDR3 is filled in from the germline J gene. This sequence joins TRBV5-1 and TRBJ2-1; 11 bases fit TRBD2. The CDR3 is 17 amino acids. CDR1 SGHRS and CDR2 YFSETQ come from the germline V gene. V trimming: 1 base; J trimming: 4 bases; junction bases outside the gene matches: 7. CDR3 amino acids: CASSLSASGGMYNEQFF. The sequenced CDR3 bases are TGCGCCAGCAGCTTGTCGGCTAGCGGGGGGATGTACAATGAG.

A remark on this clone: The observed sequence ends 3 residues before the CDR3 terminus, with the missing tail filled in from the germline J gene. This chain connects TRBV5-1 to TRBJ2-2; 7 bases fit TRBD1. After removal of 4 bases from V and 1 base from J, the junction contained 7 bases not matched to a gene. Per the germline V gene, CDR1 is SGHRS and CDR2 is YFSETQ. The CDR3 contains 16 residues. Incomplete CDR3 DNA: TGCGCCAGCAGCGGGCCAGGGGGTCAGAACACCGGGGAG. It translates to CASSGPGGQNTGE. The full CDR3 protein reads CASSGPGGQNTGELFF.

Notes on this clone: The read ends 3 residues shy of where the CDR3 ends; the end is completed using the germline J gene. V is TRBV10-3 and J is TRBJ2-1; 13 positions match TRBD2. CDR1 is ENHRY, CDR2 SYGVKD, per germline. The CDR3 sequence is 18 residues long. The J segment lost 5 bases and the V segment lost 4 bases, leaving 11 bases of the junction unmatched. The sequenced part of the CDR3 DNA is TGTGCCATCAGTGTTGCCGTTCCGACTAGCGGGGGGAACAATGAG. Translating gives CAISVAVPTSGGNNE. The whole CDR3 protein reads CAISVAVPTSGGNNEQFF.

A word on this clone: Germline and junction disagree at one end, which may indicate a read error. The CDR3 is cut off 3 residues early in the read; its end comes from the germline J gene. The sample contains more than one DNA sequence encoding this CDR3. The V call is TRBV2, the J call TRBJ1-3, with TRBD1 matching 10 bases. This CDR3 comprises 15 residues. Per the germline V gene, CDR1 is SNHLY and CDR2 is FYNNEI. The CDR3 reads CASSDRDRGGNTIYF. The covered CDR3 bases are TGTGCCAGCAGTGACCGGGACAGGGGAGGAAACACA.

Comment on this clone: The read comes to an end 3 residues before the CDR3 does, leaving the germline J gene to fill in the end. V is TRBV5-1 and J is TRBJ2-1; 10 nucleotides agree with TRBD2. Trimming at V came to 2 bases and at J to 5 bases, leaving 1 base not matched to a gene. This CDR3 is 14 amino acids long. Germline loops: CDR1 SGHRS, CDR2 YFSETQ. The CDR3 sequence: CASSFSGGNNEQFF. CDR3 DNA (partial): TGCGCCAGCAGCTTTAGCGGGGGGAACAATGAG.

Concerning this clone: Read data end 3 residues before the CDR3 end; the end is taken from the germline J gene. The chain carries TRBV19 and TRBJ2-2; TRBD1 agrees at 9 bases. This CDR3 contains 14 residues. Germline CDR1 and CDR2: LNHDA and SQIVND (reference sequence). The sequenced part of the CDR3 DNA is TGTGCCAGTAGGGGGGACAGGGTAAGCTCACCG. Its translation: CASRGDRVSSP. The complete CDR3 reads CASRGDRVSSPLFF.

CDR3 sequence: CASSYLAGGEETQYF. The part of the CDR3 DNA that was read is TGTGCCAGCAGCTATCTAGCGGGAGGGGAAGAGACC. V is TRBV7-9 and J is TRBJ2-5, with TRBD2 matching over 12 bases. The read stops 3 residues short of the end of the CDR3; the missing end is completed from the germline J gene. This CDR3 region has 15 residues. Per the germline V gene, CDR1 is SEHNR and CDR2 is FQNEAQ (reference sequence). V dropped 4 bases and J dropped 3; count of bases not matched to a gene: 3.

Concerning this clone: The read stops 3 residues short of the end of the CDR3; the missing end is completed from the germline J gene. The chain joins TRBV2 to TRBJ2-5; tentatively, D is TRBD1 (7 bases). The V end lost 6 bases, the J end lost 5 bases, and 10 bases lay between the germline ends. Germline assignment: CDR1 SNHLY and CDR2 FYNNEI. The CDR3 has 12 amino acids. CDR3: CASREGAETQYF. The sequenced part of the CDR3 DNA is TGTGCCAGCAGGGAGGGGGCGGAGACC.

A note on this clone: The read ends 3 residues before the CDR3 terminus; that terminus is restored from the germline J gene. The chain recombines TRBV18 with TRBJ1-2; D unclear. The CDR3 covers 13 residues. Germline V CDR1 and CDR2: KGHSH, LQKENI. CDR3 amino acids: CASSPQASEGYTF. Partial CDR3 DNA: TGTGCCAGCTCACCACAAGCGTCCGAGGGC. Based on the CDR3 plus reference TRBV18 and TRBJ1-2, the full variable domain is NAGVMQNPRHLVRRRGQEARLRCSPMKGHSHVYWYRQLPEEGLKFMVYLQKENIIDESGMPKERFSAEFPKEGPSILRIQQVVRGDSAAYFCASSPQASEGYTFGSGTRLTVV.